Described below is a single T cell receptor beta chain sequence and its context. Its antigen is currently unknown. The data were taken from a study of beta chain features in type 1 diabetes. Points from the study as a whole: A moderate, significant TCRB CDR3 shortening appeared in type 1 diabetes across four CD4+ subsets.

Sequenced material consisted of expressed TCRB transcripts (all of the isolated RNA was reverse transcribed). Using immunoSEQ multiplex PCR, the repertoire was profiled, and TCRdb retains in-frame clones only, with some absent. The data hold hundreds of thousands of clones, with over 12% observed a single time. The CDR3 is made up of 13 amino acids. Between the trimmed V and J ends, which lost 4 bases and 4 bases, there was a span of 10 bases. Germline V lookup: CDR1 SGHTA, CDR2 FQGTGA. Sequenced material: naive CD4+ T cells from blood. The clonotype originates from a man between 18 and 35 years old with type 1 diabetes. V is TRBV7-3 and J is TRBJ2-5; weak D call: TRBD1 (6 bases). CDR3: CASSSQGLETQYF. CDR3 nucleotide sequence: TGTGCCAGCAGCTCGCAGGGGCTAGAGACCCAGTACTTC. Based on the CDR3 plus reference TRBV7-3 and TRBJ2-5, the full variable domain is GAGVSQTPSNKVTEKGKYVELRCDPISGHTALYWYRQSLGQGPEFLIYFQGTGAADDSGLPNDRFFAVRPEGSVSTLKIQRTERGDSAVYLCASSSQGLETQYFGPGTRLLVL.